The sample holds a few counts of the clone carrying this TCR beta chain. These data belong to a study of neoadjuvant anti-PD-1 for oral cavity cancer. Looking at the study overall: Nivolumab at 3 mg/kg was mostly given biweekly, three to four doses, pre-surgery.

Measured with immunoSEQ multiplex PCR; TCRdb has only the in-frame clones, and not every one. The table records just under 70,000 clones, approximately 81% of them present only once. Time point described: after neoadjuvant nivolumab, at surgical resection. The material sequenced was PBMCs, taken after nivolumab (anti-PD-1) treatment. This TCR came from a person between 40 and 80 years old with oral cavity squamous cell carcinoma.

The CDR3 reads CASSQTDRGSTYGYTF. The CDR3 DNA reads TGTGCCAGCAGCCAGACGGACAGGGGATCTACTTATGGCTACACCTTC. The genes are TRBV7-8 and TRBJ1-2, with 9 positions matching TRBD1. The CDR3 consists of 16 residues. The V gene's germline CDR1 is SGHVS and CDR2 FQNEAQ. V was clipped by 5 bases and J by 5 bases; unmatched bases: 12.